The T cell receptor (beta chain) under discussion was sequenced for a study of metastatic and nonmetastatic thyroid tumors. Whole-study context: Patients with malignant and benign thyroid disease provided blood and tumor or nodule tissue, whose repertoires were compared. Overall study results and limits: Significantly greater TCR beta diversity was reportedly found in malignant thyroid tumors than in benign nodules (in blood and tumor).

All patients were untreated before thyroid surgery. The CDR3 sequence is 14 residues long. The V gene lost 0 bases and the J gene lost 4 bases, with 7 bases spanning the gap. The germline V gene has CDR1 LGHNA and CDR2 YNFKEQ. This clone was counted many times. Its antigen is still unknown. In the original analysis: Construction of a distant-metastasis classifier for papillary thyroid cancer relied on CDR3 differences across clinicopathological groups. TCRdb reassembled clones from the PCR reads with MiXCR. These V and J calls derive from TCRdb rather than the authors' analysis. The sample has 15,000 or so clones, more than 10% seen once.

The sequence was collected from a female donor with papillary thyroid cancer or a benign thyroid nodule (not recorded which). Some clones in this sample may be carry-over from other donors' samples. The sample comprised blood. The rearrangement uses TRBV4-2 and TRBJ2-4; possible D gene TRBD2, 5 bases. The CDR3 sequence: CASSQDRGKNIQYF. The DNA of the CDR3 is TGTGCCAGCAGCCAAGATCGGGGTAAAAACATTCAGTACTTC.